This T cell receptor beta chain is drawn from a study of cytomegalovirus exposure and HLA in healthy donors. About the study: The use of the same platform for the roughly 110 validation repertoires and the approximately 730 first-cohort repertoires was reported by a later analysis. Study-wide results and caveats: Specificity of a few CMV-associated chains for CMV antigens was verified in vitro.

With regard to this clone: Antigen: not known.

The CDR3 sequence is 13 residues long. From germline, CDR1 is SGHTA and CDR2 FQGNSA. The junction had 2 bases not matched to a gene; V was cut back by 5 bases and J by 2 bases. Clones were read by immunoSEQ multiplex PCR, and TCRdb kept only the in-frame ones, dropping some. This sample has over 250,000 clones, with 80% to 90% found just once. The sequence derives from a woman aged 18-35 years in good health and CMV-seronegative. Input material: PBMCs. The J gene is TRBJ2-5, the V gene TRBV7-2, with 7 bases identical to TRBD1. The CDR3 loop is CASSRDRQETQYF. The CDR3 bases are TGTGCCAGCAGCCGGGACAGACAAGAGACCCAGTACTTC.